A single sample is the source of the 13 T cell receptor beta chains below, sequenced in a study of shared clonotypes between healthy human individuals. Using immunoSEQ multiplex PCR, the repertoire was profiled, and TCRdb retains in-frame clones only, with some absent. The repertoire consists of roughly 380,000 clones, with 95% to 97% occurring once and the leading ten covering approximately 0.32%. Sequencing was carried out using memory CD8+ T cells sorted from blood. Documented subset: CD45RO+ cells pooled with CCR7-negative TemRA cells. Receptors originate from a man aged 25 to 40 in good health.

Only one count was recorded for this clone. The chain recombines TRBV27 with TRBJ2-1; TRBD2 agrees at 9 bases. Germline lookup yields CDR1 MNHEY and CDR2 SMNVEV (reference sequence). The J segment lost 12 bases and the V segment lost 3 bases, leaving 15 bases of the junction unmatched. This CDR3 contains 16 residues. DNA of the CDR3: TGTGCCAGCAGTTTGAATAGGATAGCGGGAGCCCTAATGCAGTTCTTC. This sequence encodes CASSLNRIAGALMQFF.

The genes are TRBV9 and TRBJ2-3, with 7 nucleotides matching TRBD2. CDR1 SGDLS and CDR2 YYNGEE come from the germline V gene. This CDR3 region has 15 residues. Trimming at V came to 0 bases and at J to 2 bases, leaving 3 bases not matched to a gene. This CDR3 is CASSVATSITDTQYF. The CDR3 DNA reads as TGTGCCAGCAGCGTAGCGACTAGCATCACAGATACGCAGTATTTT. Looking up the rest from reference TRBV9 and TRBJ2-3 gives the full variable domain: DSGVTQTPKHLITATGQRVTLRCSPRSGDLSVYWYQQSLDQGLQFLIQYYNGEERAKGNILERFSAQQFPDLHSELNLSSLELGDSALYFCASSVATSITDTQYFGPGTRLTVL.

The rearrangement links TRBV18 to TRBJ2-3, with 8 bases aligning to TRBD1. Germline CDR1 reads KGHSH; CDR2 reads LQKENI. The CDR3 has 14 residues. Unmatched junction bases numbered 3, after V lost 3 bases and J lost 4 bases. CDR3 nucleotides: TGTGCCAGCTCACCGATACAGGGGGCAGATACGCAGTATTTT. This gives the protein CASSPIQGADTQYF.

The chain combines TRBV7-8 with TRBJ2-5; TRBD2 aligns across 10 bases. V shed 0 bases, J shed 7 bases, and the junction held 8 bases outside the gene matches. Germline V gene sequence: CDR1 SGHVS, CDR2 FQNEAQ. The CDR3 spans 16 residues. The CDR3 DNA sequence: TGTGCCAGCAGCTTAGCGTCTTCTAGCGGGAGAAGGACCCAGTACTTC. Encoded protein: CASSLASSSGRRTQYF.

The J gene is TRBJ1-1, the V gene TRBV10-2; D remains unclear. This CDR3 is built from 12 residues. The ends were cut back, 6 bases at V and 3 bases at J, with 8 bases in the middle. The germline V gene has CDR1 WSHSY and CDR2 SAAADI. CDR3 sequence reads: CASRLLDTEAFF. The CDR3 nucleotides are TGCGCCAGCAGGCTTTTGGACACTGAAGCTTTCTTT.

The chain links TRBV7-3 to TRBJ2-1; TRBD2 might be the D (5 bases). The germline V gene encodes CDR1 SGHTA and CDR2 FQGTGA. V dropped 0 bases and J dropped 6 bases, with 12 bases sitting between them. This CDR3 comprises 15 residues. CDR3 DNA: TGTGCCAGCAGCTTAACGTCCGGGGTCGGCAATGAGCAGTTCTTC. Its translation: CASSLTSGVGNEQFF.

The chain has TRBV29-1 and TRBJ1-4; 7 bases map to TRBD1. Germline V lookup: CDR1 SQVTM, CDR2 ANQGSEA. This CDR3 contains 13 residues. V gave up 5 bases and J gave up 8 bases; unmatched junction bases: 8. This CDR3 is CSVLGTAPEKLFF. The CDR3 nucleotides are TGCAGCGTTCTCGGGACAGCACCGGAAAAACTGTTTTTT. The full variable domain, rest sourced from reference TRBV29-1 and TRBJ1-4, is SAVISQKPSRDICQRGTSLTIQCQVDSQVTMMFWYRQQPGQSLTLIATANQGSEATYESGFVIDKFPISRPNLTFSTLTVSNMSPEDSSIYLCSVLGTAPEKLFFGSGTQLSVL.

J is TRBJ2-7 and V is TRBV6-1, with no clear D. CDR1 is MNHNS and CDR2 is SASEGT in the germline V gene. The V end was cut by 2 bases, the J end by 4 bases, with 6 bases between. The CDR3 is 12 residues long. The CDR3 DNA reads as TGTGCCAGCAGTGAATCGTTGTACGAGCAGTACTTC. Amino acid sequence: CASSESLYEQYF.

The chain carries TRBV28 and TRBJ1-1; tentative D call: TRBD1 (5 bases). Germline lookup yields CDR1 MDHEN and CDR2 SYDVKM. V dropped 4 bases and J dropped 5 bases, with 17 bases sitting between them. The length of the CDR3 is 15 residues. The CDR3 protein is CASSSSGRSRTEAFF. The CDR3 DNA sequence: TGTGCCAGCAGTTCCTCAGGGAGGTCGAGAACTGAAGCTTTCTTT.

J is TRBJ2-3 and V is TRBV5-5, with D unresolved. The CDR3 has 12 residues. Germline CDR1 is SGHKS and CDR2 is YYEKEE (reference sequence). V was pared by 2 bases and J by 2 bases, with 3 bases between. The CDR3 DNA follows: TGTGCCAGCAGCTTCAACACAGATACGCAGTATTTT. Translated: CASSFNTDTQYF.

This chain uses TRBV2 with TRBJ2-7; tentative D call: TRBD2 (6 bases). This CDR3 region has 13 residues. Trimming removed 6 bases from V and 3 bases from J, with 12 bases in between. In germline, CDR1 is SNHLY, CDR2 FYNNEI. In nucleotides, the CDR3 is TGTGCCAGCAGCCCGGGACTCCGCTACGAGCAGTACTTC. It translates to CASSPGLRYEQYF.

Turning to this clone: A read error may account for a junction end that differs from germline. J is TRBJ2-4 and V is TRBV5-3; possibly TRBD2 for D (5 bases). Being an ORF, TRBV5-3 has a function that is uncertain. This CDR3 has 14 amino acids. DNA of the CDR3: TGTGCCAGAAGTTTGGAGGCGGCCAAAAACATTCAGTACTTC. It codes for CARSLEAAKNIQYF.

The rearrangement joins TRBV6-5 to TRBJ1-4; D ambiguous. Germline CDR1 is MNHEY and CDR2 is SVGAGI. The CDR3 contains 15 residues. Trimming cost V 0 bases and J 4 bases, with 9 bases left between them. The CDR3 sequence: CASSYSGSGNEKLFF. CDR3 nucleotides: TGTGCCAGCAGTTACTCTGGCTCGGGTAATGAAAAACTGTTTTTT.